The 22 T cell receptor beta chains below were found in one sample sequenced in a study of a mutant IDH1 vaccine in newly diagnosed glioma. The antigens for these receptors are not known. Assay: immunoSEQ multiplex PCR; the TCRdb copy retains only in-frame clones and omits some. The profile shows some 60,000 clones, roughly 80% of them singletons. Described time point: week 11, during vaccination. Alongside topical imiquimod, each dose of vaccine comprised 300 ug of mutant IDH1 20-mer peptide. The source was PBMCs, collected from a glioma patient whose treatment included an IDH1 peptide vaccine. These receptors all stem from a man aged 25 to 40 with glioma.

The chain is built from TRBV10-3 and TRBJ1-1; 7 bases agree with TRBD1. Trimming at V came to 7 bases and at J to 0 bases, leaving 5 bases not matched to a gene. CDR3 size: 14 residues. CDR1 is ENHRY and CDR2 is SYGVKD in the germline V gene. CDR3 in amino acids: CAITEGAMNTEAFF. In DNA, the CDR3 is TGTGCCATCACGGAGGGGGCGATGAACACTGAAGCTTTCTTT.

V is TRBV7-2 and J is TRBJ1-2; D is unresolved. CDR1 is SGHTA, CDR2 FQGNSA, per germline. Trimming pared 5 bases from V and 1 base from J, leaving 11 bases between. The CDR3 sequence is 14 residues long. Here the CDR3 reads CASSTRALNYGYTF. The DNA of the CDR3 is TGTGCCAGCAGCACTAGAGCCCTTAACTATGGCTACACCTTC.

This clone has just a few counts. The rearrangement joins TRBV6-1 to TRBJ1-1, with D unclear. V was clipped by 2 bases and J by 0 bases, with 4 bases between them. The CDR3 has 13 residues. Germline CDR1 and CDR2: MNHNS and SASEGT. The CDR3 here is CASSELLNTEAFF. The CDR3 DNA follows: TGTGCCAGCAGTGAACTTTTGAACACTGAAGCTTTCTTT.

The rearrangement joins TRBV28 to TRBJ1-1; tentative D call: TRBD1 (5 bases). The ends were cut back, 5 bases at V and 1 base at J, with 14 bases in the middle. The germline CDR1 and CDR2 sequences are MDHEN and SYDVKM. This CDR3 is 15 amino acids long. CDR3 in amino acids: CASSKGSGANTEAFF. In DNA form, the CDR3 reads TGTGCCAGCAGTAAGGGTTCCGGGGCGAACACTGAAGCTTTCTTT.

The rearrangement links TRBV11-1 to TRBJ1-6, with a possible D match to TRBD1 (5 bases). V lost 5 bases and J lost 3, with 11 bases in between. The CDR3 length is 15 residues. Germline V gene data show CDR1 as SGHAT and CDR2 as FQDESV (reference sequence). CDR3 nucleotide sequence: TGTGCCAGCAGCCCGAGGGACCGCTATAATTCACCCCTCCACTTT. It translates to CASSPRDRYNSPLHF.

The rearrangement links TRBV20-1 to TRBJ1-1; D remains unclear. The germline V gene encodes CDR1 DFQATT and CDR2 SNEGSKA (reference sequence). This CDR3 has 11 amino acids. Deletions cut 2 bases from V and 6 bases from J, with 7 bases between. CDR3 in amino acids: CSARTGAEAFF. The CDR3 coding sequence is TGCAGTGCTAGAACTGGCGCTGAAGCTTTCTTT.

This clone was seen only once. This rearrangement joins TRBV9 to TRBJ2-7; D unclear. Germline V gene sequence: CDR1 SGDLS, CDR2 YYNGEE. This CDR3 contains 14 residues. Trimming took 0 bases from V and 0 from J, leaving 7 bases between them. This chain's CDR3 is CASSVGVASYEQYF. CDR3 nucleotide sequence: TGTGCCAGCAGCGTAGGTGTAGCCTCCTACGAGCAGTACTTC.

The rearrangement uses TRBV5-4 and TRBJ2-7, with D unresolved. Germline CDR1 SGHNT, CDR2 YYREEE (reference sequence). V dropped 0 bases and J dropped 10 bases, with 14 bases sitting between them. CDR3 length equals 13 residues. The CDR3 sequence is CASSLETGRAQYF. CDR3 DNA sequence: TGTGCCAGCAGCTTGGAGACCGGACGAGCCCAGTACTTC.

The CDR3 here is CASSLGGGPEQFF. The DNA for the CDR3 is TGTGCCAGCAGCTTAGGAGGCGGTCCTGAGCAGTTCTTC. The V call is TRBV7-6, the J call TRBJ2-1; D is uncertain. The CDR3 extends over 13 amino acids. Germline V gene lookup returns CDR1 SGHVS and CDR2 FNYEAQ. The V end was cut by 1 base, the J end by 9 bases, with 10 bases between.

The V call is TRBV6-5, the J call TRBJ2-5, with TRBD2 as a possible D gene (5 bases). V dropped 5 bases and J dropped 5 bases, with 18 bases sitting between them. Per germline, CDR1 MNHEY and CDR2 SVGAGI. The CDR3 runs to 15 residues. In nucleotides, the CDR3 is TGTGCCAGCAGTCAACCGGGATCCCCGAGGGAGACCCAGTACTTC. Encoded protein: CASSQPGSPRETQYF.

CDR3 in amino acids: CATAPRSSYEQYF. The CDR3 region has the DNA TGTGCCACAGCACCCAGGAGCTCCTACGAGCAGTACTTC. This sequence joins TRBV28 and TRBJ2-7; D gene unclear. The V gene lost 10 bases and the J gene lost 0 bases, with 13 bases spanning the gap. Germline V gene sequence: CDR1 MDHEN, CDR2 SYDVKM. The CDR3 runs to 13 residues.

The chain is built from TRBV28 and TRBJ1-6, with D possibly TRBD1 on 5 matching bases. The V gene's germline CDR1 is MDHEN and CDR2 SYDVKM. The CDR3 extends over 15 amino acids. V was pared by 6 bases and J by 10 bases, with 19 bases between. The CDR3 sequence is CASRTPGALGSPLHF. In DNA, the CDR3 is TGTGCCAGCAGGACCCCCGGGGCGTTGGGGTCACCCCTCCACTTT.

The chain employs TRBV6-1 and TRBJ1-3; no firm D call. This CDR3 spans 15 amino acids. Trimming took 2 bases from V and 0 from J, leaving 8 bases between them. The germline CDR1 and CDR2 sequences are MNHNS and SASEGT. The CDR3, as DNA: TGTGCCAGCAGTGAACGGCCAGACTCTGGAAACACCATATATTTT. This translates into CASSERPDSGNTIYF.

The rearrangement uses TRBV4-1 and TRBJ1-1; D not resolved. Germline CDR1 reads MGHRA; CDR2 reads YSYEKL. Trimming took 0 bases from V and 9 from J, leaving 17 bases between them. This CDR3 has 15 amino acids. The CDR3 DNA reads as TGCGCCAGCAGCCAAGATCAGACTACCTTGGCTAAAGCTTTCTTT. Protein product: CASSQDQTTLAKAFF.

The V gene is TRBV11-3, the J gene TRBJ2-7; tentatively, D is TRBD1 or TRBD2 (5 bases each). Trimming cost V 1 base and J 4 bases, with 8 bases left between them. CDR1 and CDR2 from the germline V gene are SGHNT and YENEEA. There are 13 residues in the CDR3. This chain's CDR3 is CASSLGDEYEQYF. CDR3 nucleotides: TGTGCCAGCAGCTTAGGGGACGAGTACGAGCAGTACTTC. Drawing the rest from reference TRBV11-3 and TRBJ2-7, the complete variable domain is EAGVVQSPRYKIIEKKQPVAFWCNPISGHNTLYWYLQNLGQGPELLIRYENEEAVDDSQLPKDRFSAERLKGVDSTLKIQPAELGDSAVYLCASSLGDEYEQYFGPGTRLTVT.

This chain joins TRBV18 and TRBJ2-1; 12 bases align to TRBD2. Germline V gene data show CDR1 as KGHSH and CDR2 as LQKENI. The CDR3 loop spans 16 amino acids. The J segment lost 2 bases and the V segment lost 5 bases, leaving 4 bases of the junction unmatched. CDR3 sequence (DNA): TGTGCCAGCTCAAGAACTAGCGGGGGGCCCTACAATGAGCAGTTCTTC. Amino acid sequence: CASSRTSGGPYNEQFF.

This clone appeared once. The CDR3 protein is CASSQISSVNEQFF. The CDR3 coding sequence is TGTGCCAGCAGCCAGATCTCTTCAGTCAATGAGCAGTTCTTC. The chain combines TRBV7-2 with TRBJ2-1; D is ambiguous. The germline CDR1 and CDR2 sequences are SGHTA and FQGNSA. With 5 bases removed from V and 6 bases from J, the gap between germline ends came to 14 bases. The CDR3 totals 14 residues. The full variable domain, rest sourced from reference TRBV7-2 and TRBJ2-1, is GAGVSQSPSNKVTEKGKDVELRCDPISGHTALYWYRQSLGQGLEFLIYFQGNSAPDKSGLPSDRFSAERTGGSVSTLTIQRTQQEDSAVYLCASSQISSVNEQFFGPGTRLTVL.

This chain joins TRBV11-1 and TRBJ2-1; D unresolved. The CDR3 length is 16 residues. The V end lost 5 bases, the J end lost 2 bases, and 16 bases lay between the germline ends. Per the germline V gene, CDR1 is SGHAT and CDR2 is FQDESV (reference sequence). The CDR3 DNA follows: TGTGCCAGCAGCCAAGGGATGGGCTTCACCTACAATGAGCAGTTCTTC. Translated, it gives CASSQGMGFTYNEQFF.

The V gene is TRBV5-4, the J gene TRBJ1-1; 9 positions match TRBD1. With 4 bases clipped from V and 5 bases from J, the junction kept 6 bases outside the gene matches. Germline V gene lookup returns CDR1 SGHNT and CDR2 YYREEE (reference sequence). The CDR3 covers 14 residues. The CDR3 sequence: CASSLWTGVTEAFF. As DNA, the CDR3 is TGTGCCAGCAGCCTATGGACAGGGGTGACTGAAGCTTTCTTT.

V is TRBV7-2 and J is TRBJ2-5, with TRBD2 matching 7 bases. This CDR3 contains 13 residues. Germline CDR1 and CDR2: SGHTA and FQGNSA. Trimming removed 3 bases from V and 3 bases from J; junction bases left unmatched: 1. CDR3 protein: CASSFAGEETQYF. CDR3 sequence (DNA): TGTGCCAGCAGCTTTGCGGGGGAAGAGACCCAGTACTTC.

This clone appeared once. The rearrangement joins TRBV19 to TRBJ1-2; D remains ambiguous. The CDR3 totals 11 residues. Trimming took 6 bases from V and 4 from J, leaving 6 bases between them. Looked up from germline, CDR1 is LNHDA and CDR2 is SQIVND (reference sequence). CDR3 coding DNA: TGTGCCAGTAGGAAGGGCTATGGCTACACCTTC. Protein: CASRKGYGYTF.

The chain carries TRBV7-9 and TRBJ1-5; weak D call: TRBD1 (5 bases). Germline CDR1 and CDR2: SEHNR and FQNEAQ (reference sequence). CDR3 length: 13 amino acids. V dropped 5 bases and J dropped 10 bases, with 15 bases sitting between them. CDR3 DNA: TGTGCCAGCAGCCCTTCCCTTCAGGGACCCCAGCATTTT. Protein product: CASSPSLQGPQHF. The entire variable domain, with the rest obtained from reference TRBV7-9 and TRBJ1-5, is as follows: DTGVSQNPRHKITKRGQNVTFRCDPISEHNRLYWYRQTLGQGPEFLTYFQNEAQLEKSRLLSDRFSAERPKGSFSTLEIQRTEQGDSAMYLCASSPSLQGPQHFGDGTRLSIL.